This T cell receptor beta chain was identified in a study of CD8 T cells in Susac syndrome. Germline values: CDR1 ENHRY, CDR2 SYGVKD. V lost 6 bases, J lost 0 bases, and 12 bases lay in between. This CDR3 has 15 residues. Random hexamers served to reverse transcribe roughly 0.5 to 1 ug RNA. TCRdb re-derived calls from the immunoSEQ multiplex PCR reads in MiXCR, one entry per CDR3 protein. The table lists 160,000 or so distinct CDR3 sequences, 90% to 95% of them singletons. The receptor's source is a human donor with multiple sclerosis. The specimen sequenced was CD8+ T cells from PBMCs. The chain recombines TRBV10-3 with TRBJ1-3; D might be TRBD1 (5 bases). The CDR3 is CAIRKTASSGNTIYF. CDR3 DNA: TGTGCCATCAGGAAGACAGCGAGCTCTGGAAACACCATATATTTT.